The 32 T cell receptor beta chains in this list originate from one sample, sequenced in a study of blood T cell repertoires in COVID-19. Clones were sequenced by immunoSEQ multiplex PCR, and TCRdb holds only the in-frame ones, with some missing. The repertoire holds tens of thousands of clones, with approximately 91% as singletons. The sample was peripheral blood. These receptors were obtained from a woman of 80 years or more with acute or convalescent COVID-19.

This chain joins TRBV12-2 and TRBJ1-5; the table's D call, TRBD1, has no DNA check behind it. TRBV12-2 is assigned pseudogene status. This CDR3 has 15 residues. The CDR3 nucleotides read TGTGCAAGTCGCCTCGGGACAGAACACAATCAGCCCCAGCATTTT. Translating it yields CASRLGTEHNQPQHF.

This rearrangement joins TRBV7-2 to TRBJ2-7; TRBD2 matches 10 bases. This CDR3 is 14 amino acids long. The germline V gene encodes CDR1 SGHTA and CDR2 FQGNSA. The V gene end was trimmed by 4 bases and the J gene end by 4 bases; junction bases not matched to a gene: 4. This CDR3 is CASSYLAGVYEQYF. The CDR3 nucleotides read TGTGCCAGCAGCTACCTAGCGGGAGTGTACGAGCAGTACTTC.

This rearrangement joins TRBV19 to TRBJ2-6; possibly TRBD1 for D (6 bases). This CDR3 region has 16 residues. The germline V gene encodes CDR1 LNHDA and CDR2 SQIVND (reference sequence). The germline V and J ends were trimmed by 6 bases and 4 bases, with 16 bases remaining between them. The CDR3 reads CASRLTGPSGANVLTF. The CDR3 region has the DNA TGTGCCAGTAGGCTGACAGGTCCATCAGGGGCCAACGTCCTGACTTTC. The whole variable domain, filled in from reference TRBV19 and TRBJ2-6, reads DGGITQSPKYLFRKEGQNVTLSCEQNLNHDAMYWYRQDPGQGLRLIYYSQIVNDFQKGDIAEGYSVSREKKESFPLTVTSAQKNPTAFYLCASRLTGPSGANVLTFGAGSRLTVL.

CDR3 residues: CASFGGPYEQYF. The CDR3 nucleotides read TGTGCCAGCTTCGGCGGTCCCTACGAGCAGTACTTC. V and J are TRBV2 and TRBJ2-7; no definite D call. V was pared by 8 bases and J by 2 bases, with 10 bases between. CDR3 length equals 12 residues. Germline CDR1 SNHLY, CDR2 FYNNEI.

This chain joins TRBV19 and TRBJ2-1; tentatively, D is TRBD1 (7 bases). This CDR3 has 15 amino acids. The ends were cut back, 4 bases at V and 3 bases at J, with 13 bases in the middle. Germline CDR1 LNHDA, CDR2 SQIVND (reference sequence). CDR3 loop: CASSTQGGFYNEQFF. DNA of the CDR3: TGTGCCAGTAGTACCCAGGGGGGCTTCTACAATGAGCAGTTCTTC.

The rearrangement uses TRBV29-1 and TRBJ2-2, with 8 bases lining up with TRBD1. V was clipped by 7 bases and J by 1 base; unmatched bases: 2. Per the germline V gene, CDR1 is SQVTM and CDR2 is ANQGSEA. The CDR3 contains 13 residues. CDR3 protein: CSADRGNTGELFF. As DNA, the CDR3 is TGCAGCGCCGACAGGGGGAACACCGGGGAGCTGTTTTTT.

The V and J genes are TRBV7-2 and TRBJ2-1; no reliable D call. Trimming removed 1 base from V and 0 bases from J, with 7 bases in between. CDR3 length: 15 amino acids. The germline CDR1 and CDR2 sequences are SGHTA and FQGNSA. CDR3 in amino acids: CASSLEASSYNEQFF. CDR3 in DNA: TGTGCCAGCAGCTTAGAAGCTAGCTCCTACAATGAGCAGTTCTTC.

This chain links TRBV7-8 with TRBJ2-7; D call uncertain. The germline V gene encodes CDR1 SGHVS and CDR2 FQNEAQ. The CDR3 is 12 amino acids. V was clipped by 5 bases and J by 7 bases, with 12 bases between them. In nucleotides, the CDR3 is TGTGCCAGCAGCCCCCCATTCCGGGAGCAGTACTTC. This gives the protein CASSPPFREQYF.

This clone was counted once. The chain carries TRBV6-5 and TRBJ2-5; 7 bases align to TRBD2. V was clipped by 4 bases and J by 4 bases; unmatched bases: 9. The CDR3 is made up of 15 amino acids. CDR1 is MNHEY, CDR2 SVGAGI, per germline. The DNA for the CDR3 is TGTGCCAGCAGTTCCCTAGGACTAGTGGGAGAGACCCAGTACTTC. Its protein product is CASSSLGLVGETQYF.

This chain links TRBV6-6 with TRBJ1-4, with 8 bases aligning to TRBD1. V gave up 3 bases and J gave up 2 bases; unmatched junction bases: 5. Germline CDR1 is MNHNY and CDR2 is SVGAGI (reference sequence). The CDR3 is 16 amino acids. The CDR3: CASSYWNRGTNEKLFF. The CDR3 DNA is TGTGCCAGCAGTTATTGGAACAGGGGGACTAATGAAAAACTGTTTTTT.

The V and J genes are TRBV18 and TRBJ1-1; 7 nucleotides match TRBD1. Germline trimming cut 3 bases from V and 3 bases from J; bases unmatched to any gene: 7. CDR1 KGHSH and CDR2 LQKENI come from the germline V gene. This CDR3 comprises 15 residues. The CDR3 DNA reads TGTGCCAGCTCACCTTCCGGGACAGAATACACTGAAGCTTTCTTT. Translated, it gives CASSPSGTEYTEAFF.

The V call is TRBV6-5, the J call TRBJ1-1; D is unresolved. Germline loops: CDR1 MNHEY, CDR2 SVGAGI. The CDR3 is 16 residues long. With 0 bases removed from V and 2 bases from J, the gap between germline ends came to 13 bases. The CDR3 protein is CASSYSSRARNTEAFF. CDR3 nucleotides: TGTGCCAGCAGTTACTCGAGCAGAGCGCGAAACACTGAAGCTTTCTTT.

J is TRBJ2-1 and V is TRBV10-2, with 10 bases that match TRBD2. Germline CDR1 is WSHSY and CDR2 is SAAADI. CDR3 size: 14 residues. The J segment lost 8 bases and the V segment lost 9 bases, leaving 10 bases of the junction unmatched. Here the CDR3 DNA reads TGCGCCAGTACACCTAGCGGGAGAGGGGATGAGCAGTTCTTC. It translates to CASTPSGRGDEQFF.

The chain's CDR3 is CASSYPPSGGTYEQYF. In DNA, the CDR3 is TGTGCCAGCAGTTACCCGCCGAGCGGGGGGACCTACGAGCAGTACTTC. V and J are TRBV6-5 and TRBJ2-7, with TRBD2 matching over 9 bases. The junction had 7 bases not matched to a gene; V was cut back by 2 bases and J by 2 bases. The CDR3 consists of 16 residues. Germline V CDR1 and CDR2: MNHEY, SVGAGI.

This chain uses TRBV27 with TRBJ2-1; 8 nucleotides line up with TRBD2. Looked up from germline, CDR1 is MNHEY and CDR2 is SMNVEV (reference sequence). Trimming at V came to 5 bases and at J to 9 bases, leaving 9 bases not matched to a gene. CDR3 length equals 14 residues. CDR3 bases: TGTGCCAGCAGTCCCGGACTAGCCAACGGTGAGCAGTTCTTC. It encodes CASSPGLANGEQFF.

The chain carries TRBV27 and TRBJ1-5; D gene ambiguous. The CDR3 loop spans 14 amino acids. Germline CDR1 MNHEY, CDR2 SMNVEV (reference sequence). The germline V and J ends were trimmed by 3 bases and 6 bases, with 12 bases remaining between them. This CDR3 is CASSFILGSQPQHF. The CDR3 nucleotides are TGTGCCAGCAGTTTTATCCTAGGGAGTCAGCCCCAGCATTTT.

The chain carries TRBV7-2 and TRBJ1-1, with 8 nucleotides matching TRBD1. This CDR3 region has 14 residues. V dropped 5 bases and J dropped 3; count of bases not matched to a gene: 5. Germline V gene lookup returns CDR1 SGHTA and CDR2 FQGNSA. The CDR3 here is CASSPGGVDTEAFF. CDR3 DNA sequence: TGTGCCAGCAGCCCAGGGGGCGTTGACACTGAAGCTTTCTTT.

The J gene is TRBJ2-1, the V gene TRBV28, with 10 bases fitting TRBD2. The CDR3 sequence is 15 residues long. Germline V gene sequence: CDR1 MDHEN, CDR2 SYDVKM. Trimming cost V 4 bases and J 9 bases; bases outside gene matches: 9. CDR3 nucleotide sequence: TGTGCCAGCAGTTCGGTAGCGGGAGGTCTCGGTGAGCAGTTCTTC. Translated: CASSSVAGGLGEQFF.

The chain links TRBV5-1 to TRBJ2-5, with 10 bases matching TRBD1. This CDR3 is built from 15 residues. Trimming removed 0 bases from V and 5 bases from J; junction bases left unmatched: 4. The V gene's germline CDR1 is SGHRS and CDR2 YFSETQ. The CDR3 region has the DNA TGCGCCAGCAGCTTGGGGACAGGGGGTGTGGAGACCCAGTACTTC. Protein: CASSLGTGGVETQYF.

The chain employs TRBV7-3 and TRBJ2-1, with TRBD1 matching 11 bases. After removal of 5 bases from V and 6 bases from J, the junction contained 6 bases not matched to a gene. The CDR3 contains 15 residues. Germline CDR1 reads SGHTA; CDR2 reads FQGTGA. The CDR3 here is CASSPGTGGFNEQFF. The CDR3 nucleotides are TGTGCCAGCAGCCCTGGGACAGGGGGTTTCAATGAGCAGTTCTTC. Full variable domain (outside the CDR3, taken from reference TRBV7-3 and TRBJ2-1): GAGVSQTPSNKVTEKGKYVELRCDPISGHTALYWYRQSLGQGPEFLIYFQGTGAADDSGLPNDRFFAVRPEGSVSTLKIQRTERGDSAVYLCASSPGTGGFNEQFFGPGTRLTVL.

This clone was picked up one time. CDR3 amino acids: CASSLLGAGGQETQYF. As DNA, the CDR3 is TGTGCCAGTAGTCTCCTTGGAGCGGGGGGGCAGGAGACCCAGTACTTC. The gene calls are TRBV19 and TRBJ2-5; TRBD2 agrees at 10 bases. V shed 5 bases, J shed 5 bases, and the junction held 11 bases outside the gene matches. CDR1 and CDR2 (germline): LNHDA, SQIVND (reference sequence). This CDR3 is built from 16 residues. Full variable domain (rest looked up from reference TRBV19 and TRBJ2-5): DGGITQSPKYLFRKEGQNVTLSCEQNLNHDAMYWYRQDPGQGLRLIYYSQIVNDFQKGDIAEGYSVSREKKESFPLTVTSAQKNPTAFYLCASSLLGAGGQETQYFGPGTRLLVL.

In nucleotides, the CDR3 is TGTGCCAGCAGCTTGGTTATAAAGGCGGTTGAAAAGTTCTTC. It translates to CASSLVIKAVEKFF. The V gene is TRBV5-6, the J gene TRBJ2-1, with D unresolved. CDR1 SGHDT and CDR2 YYEEEE come from the germline V gene. Trimming removed 0 bases from V and 14 bases from J, with 18 bases in between. CDR3 size: 14 residues.

The J gene is TRBJ2-7, the V gene TRBV7-2; 7 bases are a match to TRBD1. The CDR3 totals 14 residues. The germline gives CDR1 SGHTA, CDR2 FQGNSA. After removal of 5 bases from V and 0 bases from J, the junction contained 4 bases not matched to a gene. The CDR3 nucleotides read TGTGCCAGCAGCCAGAACAGGGGCTCCTACGAGCAGTACTTC. It translates to CASSQNRGSYEQYF.

The J gene is TRBJ1-1, the V gene TRBV6-6, with D possibly TRBD1 on 6 matching bases. The CDR3 length is 14 residues. V was cut by 6 bases and J by 5 bases, with 16 bases left in between. Per germline, CDR1 MNHNY and CDR2 SVGAGI (reference sequence). The CDR3 nucleotides read TGTGCCAGCAGCCGGACAGAACAGTGGACTGAAGCTTTCTTT. Translated, it gives CASSRTEQWTEAFF.

The V and J genes are TRBV28 and TRBJ1-5; the match to TRBD1 covers 9 bases. Looked up from germline, CDR1 is MDHEN and CDR2 is SYDVKM. The CDR3 extends over 17 amino acids. V shed 5 bases and J 7 bases; nucleotides not matched to a gene: 15. The CDR3 DNA sequence: TGTGCCAGCAGTCCCACAGGGACAGGGTCCATACCCCAGCCCCAGCATTTT. Translating gives CASSPTGTGSIPQPQHF. The entire variable domain, with the rest obtained from reference TRBV28 and TRBJ1-5, is as follows: DVKVTQSSRYLVKRTGEKVFLECVQDMDHENMFWYRQDPGLGLRLIYFSYDVKMKEKGDIPEGYSVSREKKERFSLILESASTNQTSMYLCASSPTGTGSIPQPQHFGDGTRLSIL.

The chain links TRBV7-3 to TRBJ2-1; the match to TRBD2 covers 11 bases. Germline-derived CDR1 and CDR2 are SGHTA and FQGTGA. There are 16 residues in the CDR3. Trimming removed 1 base from V and 7 bases from J; junction bases left unmatched: 6. The CDR3 protein is CASSLNKASGRNEQFF. CDR3 DNA sequence: TGTGCCAGCAGCTTAAATAAGGCTAGCGGGAGGAATGAGCAGTTCTTC.

This chain links TRBV19 with TRBJ1-5; D gene ambiguous. V was pared by 1 base and J by 2 bases, with 9 bases between. The length of the CDR3 is 15 residues. The germline V gene encodes CDR1 LNHDA and CDR2 SQIVND (reference sequence). The chain's CDR3 is CASSIAGLGNQPQHF. CDR3 bases: TGTGCCAGTAGTATAGCCGGACTGGGCAATCAGCCCCAGCATTTT.

A note on this clone: The same CDR3 can be traced to other DNA sequences in this sample. V gene TRBV2 combines with J gene TRBJ2-7; D is unresolved. This CDR3 is 10 amino acids long. Trimming cost V 4 bases and J 4 bases, with 2 bases left between them. Germline V CDR1 and CDR2: SNHLY, FYNNEI. The CDR3 DNA sequence: TGTGCCAGCAGTGTATACGAGCAGTACTTC. The encoded protein is CASSVYEQYF.

The chain couples TRBV5-6 to TRBJ2-5, with TRBD1 matching 8 bases. Trimming at V came to 6 bases and at J to 5 bases, leaving 9 bases not matched to a gene. CDR1 SGHDT and CDR2 YYEEEE come from the germline V gene. This CDR3 is 14 amino acids long. The CDR3 protein is CASNYGQGRETQYF. The CDR3 DNA reads as TGTGCCAGCAACTACGGACAGGGTAGGGAGACCCAGTACTTC.

CDR3 loop: CASSLDRLSYEQYF. The CDR3 DNA follows: TGTGCCAGCAGCTTGGACAGGTTAAGCTACGAGCAGTACTTC. V is TRBV5-6 and J is TRBJ2-7; tentative D call: TRBD1 (5 bases). This CDR3 comprises 14 residues. Germline V gives CDR1 SGHDT, CDR2 YYEEEE. The V gene lost 0 bases and the J gene lost 3 bases, with 10 bases spanning the gap.

The chain recombines TRBV5-1 with TRBJ2-7; perhaps TRBD1 as D (6 bases). Trimming stripped 4 bases from V and 3 bases from J, with 17 bases between. Germline V gives CDR1 SGHRS, CDR2 YFSETQ. The CDR3 runs to 15 residues. The CDR3 bases are TGCGCCAGCAGCACCTCTGGGGCAGGGGACTACGAGCAGTACTTC. Its translation: CASSTSGAGDYEQYF.

This clone is a singleton in its sample. The V and J genes are TRBV30 and TRBJ1-5, with D possibly matching TRBD1 (6 bases). CDR1 and CDR2 from the germline V gene are GTSNPN and SVGIG (reference sequence). Trimming pared 4 bases from V and 5 bases from J, leaving 12 bases between. The CDR3 extends over 13 amino acids. The CDR3 region is CAWNTGLDQPQHF. CDR3 sequence (DNA): TGTGCCTGGAACACAGGGCTAGATCAGCCCCAGCATTTT.